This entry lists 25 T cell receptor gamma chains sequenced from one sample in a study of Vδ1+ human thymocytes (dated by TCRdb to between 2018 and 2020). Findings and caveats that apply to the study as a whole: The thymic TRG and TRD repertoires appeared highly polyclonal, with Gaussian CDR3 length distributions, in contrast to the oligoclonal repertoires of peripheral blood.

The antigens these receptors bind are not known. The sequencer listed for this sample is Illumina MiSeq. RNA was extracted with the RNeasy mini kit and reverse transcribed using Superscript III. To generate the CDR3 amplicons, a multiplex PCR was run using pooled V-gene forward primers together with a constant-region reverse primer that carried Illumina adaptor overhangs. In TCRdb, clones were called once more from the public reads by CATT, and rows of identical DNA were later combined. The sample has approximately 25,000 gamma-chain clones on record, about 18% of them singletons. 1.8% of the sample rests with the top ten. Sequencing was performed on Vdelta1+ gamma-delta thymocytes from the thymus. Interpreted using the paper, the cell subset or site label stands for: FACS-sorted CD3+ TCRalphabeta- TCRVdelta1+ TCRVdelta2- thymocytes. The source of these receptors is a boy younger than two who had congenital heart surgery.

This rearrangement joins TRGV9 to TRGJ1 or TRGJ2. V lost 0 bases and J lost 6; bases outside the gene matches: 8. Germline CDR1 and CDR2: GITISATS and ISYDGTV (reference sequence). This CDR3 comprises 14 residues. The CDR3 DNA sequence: TGTGCCTTGTGGGAGGTGCTAGTGGGTTATAAGAAACTCTTT. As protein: CALWEVLVGYKKLF.

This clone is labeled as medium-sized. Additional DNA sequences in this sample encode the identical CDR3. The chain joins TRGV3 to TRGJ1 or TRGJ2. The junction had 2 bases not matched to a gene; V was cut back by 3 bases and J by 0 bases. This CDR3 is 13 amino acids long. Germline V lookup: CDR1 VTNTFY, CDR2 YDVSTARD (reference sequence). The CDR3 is CATWDSNYYKKLF. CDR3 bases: TGTGCCACCTGGGACTCGAATTATTATAAGAAACTCTTT.

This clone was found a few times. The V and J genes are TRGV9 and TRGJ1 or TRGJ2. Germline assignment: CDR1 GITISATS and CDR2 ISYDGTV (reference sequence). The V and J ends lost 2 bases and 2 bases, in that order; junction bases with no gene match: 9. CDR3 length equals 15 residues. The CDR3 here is CALWEAHVDYYKKLF. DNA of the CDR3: TGTGCCTTGTGGGAGGCGCATGTGGATTATTATAAGAAACTCTTT.

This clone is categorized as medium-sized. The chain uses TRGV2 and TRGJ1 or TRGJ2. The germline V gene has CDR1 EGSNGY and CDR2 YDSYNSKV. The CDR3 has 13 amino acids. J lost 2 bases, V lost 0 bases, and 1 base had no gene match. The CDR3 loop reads CATWDGHYYKKLF. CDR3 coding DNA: TGTGCCACCTGGGACGGGCATTATTATAAGAAACTCTTT.

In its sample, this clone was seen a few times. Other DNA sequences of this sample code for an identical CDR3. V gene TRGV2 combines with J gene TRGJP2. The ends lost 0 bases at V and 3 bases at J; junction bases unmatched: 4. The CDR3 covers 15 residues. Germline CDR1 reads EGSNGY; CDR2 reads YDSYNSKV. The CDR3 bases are TGTGCCACCTGGGACGGGCTTGGTAGTGATTGGATCAAGACGTTT. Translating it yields CATWDGLGSDWIKTF.

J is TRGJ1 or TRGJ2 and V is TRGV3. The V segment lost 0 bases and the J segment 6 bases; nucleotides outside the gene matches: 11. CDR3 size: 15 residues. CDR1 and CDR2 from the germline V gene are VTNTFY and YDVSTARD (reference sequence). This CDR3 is CATWDRLHRGYKKLF. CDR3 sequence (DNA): TGTGCCACCTGGGACAGGCTCCACAGAGGTTATAAGAAACTCTTT.

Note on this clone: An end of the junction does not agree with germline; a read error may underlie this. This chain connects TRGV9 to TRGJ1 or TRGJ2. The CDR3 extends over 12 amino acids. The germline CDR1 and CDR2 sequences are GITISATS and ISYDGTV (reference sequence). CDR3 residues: CALPKRGYKRLF. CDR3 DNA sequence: TGTGCCTTGCCTAAGCGGGGTTATAAGAGACTCTTT.

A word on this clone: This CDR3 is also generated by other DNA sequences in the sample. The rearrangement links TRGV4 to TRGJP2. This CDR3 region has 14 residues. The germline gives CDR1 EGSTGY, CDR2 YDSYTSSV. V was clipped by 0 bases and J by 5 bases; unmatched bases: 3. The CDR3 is CATWDGPSDWIKTF. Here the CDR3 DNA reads TGTGCCACCTGGGATGGGCCAAGTGATTGGATCAAGACGTTT.

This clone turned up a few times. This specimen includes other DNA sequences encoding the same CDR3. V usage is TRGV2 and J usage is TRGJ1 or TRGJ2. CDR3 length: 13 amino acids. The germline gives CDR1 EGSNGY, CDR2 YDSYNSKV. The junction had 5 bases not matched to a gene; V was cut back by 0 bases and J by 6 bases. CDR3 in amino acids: CATWDGPRYKKLF. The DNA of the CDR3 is TGTGCCACCTGGGACGGGCCGCGTTATAAGAAACTCTTT.

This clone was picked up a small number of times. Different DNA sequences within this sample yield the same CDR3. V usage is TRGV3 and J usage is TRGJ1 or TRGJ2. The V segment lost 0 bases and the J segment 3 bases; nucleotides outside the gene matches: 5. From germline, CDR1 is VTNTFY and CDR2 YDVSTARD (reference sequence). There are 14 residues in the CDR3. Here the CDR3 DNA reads TGTGCCACCTGGGACAGGCGGCGTTATTATAAGAAACTCTTT. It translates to CATWDRRRYYKKLF.

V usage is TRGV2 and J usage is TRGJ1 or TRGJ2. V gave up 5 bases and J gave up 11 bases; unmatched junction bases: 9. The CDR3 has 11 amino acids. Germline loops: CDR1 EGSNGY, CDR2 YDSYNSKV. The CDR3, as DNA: TGTGCCACCTGGGCATTCGACGAGAAACTCTTT. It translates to CATWAFDEKLF.

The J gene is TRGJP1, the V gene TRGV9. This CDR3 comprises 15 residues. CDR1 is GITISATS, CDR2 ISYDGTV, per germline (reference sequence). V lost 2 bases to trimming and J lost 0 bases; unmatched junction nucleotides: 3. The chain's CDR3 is CALWEDNTTGWFKIF. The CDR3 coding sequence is TGTGCCTTGTGGGAGGATAATACCACTGGTTGGTTCAAGATATTT.

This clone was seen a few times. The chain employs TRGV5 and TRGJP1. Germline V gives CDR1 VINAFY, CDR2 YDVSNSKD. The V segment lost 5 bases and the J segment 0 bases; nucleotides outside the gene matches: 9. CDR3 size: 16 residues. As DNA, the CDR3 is TGTGCCACCTGGGCTCACGGGGATACCACTGGTTGGTTCAAGATATTT. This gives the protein CATWAHGDTTGWFKIF.

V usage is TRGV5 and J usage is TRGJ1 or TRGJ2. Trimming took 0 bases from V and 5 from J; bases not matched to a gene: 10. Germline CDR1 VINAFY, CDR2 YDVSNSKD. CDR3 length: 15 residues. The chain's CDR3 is CATWDRPPRDYKKLF. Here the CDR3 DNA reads TGTGCCACCTGGGACAGGCCCCCCAGGGATTATAAGAAACTCTTT.

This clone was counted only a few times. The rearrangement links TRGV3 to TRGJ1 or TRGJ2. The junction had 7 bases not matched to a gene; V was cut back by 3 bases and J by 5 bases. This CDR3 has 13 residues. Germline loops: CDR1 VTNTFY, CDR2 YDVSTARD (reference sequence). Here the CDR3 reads CATWDWANYKKLF. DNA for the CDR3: TGTGCCACCTGGGACTGGGCAAATTATAAGAAACTCTTT.

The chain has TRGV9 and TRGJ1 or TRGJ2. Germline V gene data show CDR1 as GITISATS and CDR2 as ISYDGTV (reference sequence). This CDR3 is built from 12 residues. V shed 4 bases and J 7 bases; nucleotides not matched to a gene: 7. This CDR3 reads CALWDGRYKKLF. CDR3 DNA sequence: TGTGCCTTGTGGGACGGACGGTATAAGAAACTCTTT.

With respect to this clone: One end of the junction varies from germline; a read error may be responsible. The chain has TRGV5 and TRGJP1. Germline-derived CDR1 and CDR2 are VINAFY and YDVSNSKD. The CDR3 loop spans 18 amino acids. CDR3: CATWDRPESGTTGWFKIF. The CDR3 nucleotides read TGCGCCACCTGGGACAGGCCGGAGTCGGGTACCACTGGTTGGTTCAAGATATTT.

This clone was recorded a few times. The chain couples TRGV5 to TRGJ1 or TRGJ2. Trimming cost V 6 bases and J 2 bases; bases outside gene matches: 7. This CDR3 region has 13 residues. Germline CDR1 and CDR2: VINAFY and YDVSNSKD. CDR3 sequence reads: CATWFVDYYKKLF. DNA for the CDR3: TGTGCCACCTGGTTCGTCGATTATTATAAGAAACTCTTT.

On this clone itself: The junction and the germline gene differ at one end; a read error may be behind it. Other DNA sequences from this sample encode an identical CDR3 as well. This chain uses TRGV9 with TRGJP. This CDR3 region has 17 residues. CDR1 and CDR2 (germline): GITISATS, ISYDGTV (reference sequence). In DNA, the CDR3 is TGTGCCTTGTGGGAGGTGCCCCAAGAGTTGGGCAAAAAAATCAAGGTATTC. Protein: CALWEVPQELGKKIKVF.

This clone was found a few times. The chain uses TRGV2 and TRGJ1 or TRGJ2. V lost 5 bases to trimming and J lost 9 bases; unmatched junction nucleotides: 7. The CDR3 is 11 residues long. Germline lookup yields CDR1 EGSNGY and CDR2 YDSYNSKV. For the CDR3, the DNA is TGTGCCACCTGGGGTCACAGTAAGAAACTCTTT. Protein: CATWGHSKKLF.

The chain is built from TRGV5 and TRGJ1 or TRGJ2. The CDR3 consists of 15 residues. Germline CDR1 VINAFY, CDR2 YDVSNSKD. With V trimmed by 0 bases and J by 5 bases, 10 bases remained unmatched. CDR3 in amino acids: CATWDRHGMDYKKLF. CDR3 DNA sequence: TGTGCCACCTGGGACAGGCATGGGATGGATTATAAGAAACTCTTT.

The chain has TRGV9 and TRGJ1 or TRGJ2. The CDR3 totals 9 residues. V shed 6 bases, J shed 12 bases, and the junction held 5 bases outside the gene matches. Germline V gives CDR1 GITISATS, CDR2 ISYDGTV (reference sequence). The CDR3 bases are TGTGCCTTGTGGCCAGGGAAACTCTTT. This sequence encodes CALWPGKLF.

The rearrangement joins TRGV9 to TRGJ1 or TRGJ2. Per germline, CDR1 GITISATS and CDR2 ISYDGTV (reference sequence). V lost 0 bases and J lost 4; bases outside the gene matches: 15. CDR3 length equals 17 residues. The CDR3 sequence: CALWEVQYGGFYYKKLF. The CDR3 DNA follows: TGTGCCTTGTGGGAGGTGCAATATGGAGGTTTCTATTATAAGAAACTCTTT.

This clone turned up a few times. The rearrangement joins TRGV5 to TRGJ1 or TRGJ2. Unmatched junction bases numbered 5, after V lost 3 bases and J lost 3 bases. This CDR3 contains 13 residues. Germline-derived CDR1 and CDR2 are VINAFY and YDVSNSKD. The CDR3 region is CATWDLLYYKKLF. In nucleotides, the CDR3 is TGTGCCACCTGGGACTTACTTTATTATAAGAAACTCTTT.

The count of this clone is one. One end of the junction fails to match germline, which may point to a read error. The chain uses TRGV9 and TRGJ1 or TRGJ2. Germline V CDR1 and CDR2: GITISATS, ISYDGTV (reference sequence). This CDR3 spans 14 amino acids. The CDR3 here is CALWELMNYYKNLF. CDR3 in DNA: TGTGCCTTGTGGGAGCTGATGAATTATTATAAGAACCTCTTT.